This is a list of T cell receptor beta chains from one sample in a study of identifying expanded T cells in peripheral blood. Here immunoSEQ multiplex PCR was the method, and the copy in TCRdb shows in-frame clones only, minus some. The data show 110,000 or so clones, about 88% seen once. The source material was blood. The receptor set was obtained from a person aged 18-69 years in good health. The CDR3 runs from the conserved cysteine through the conserved F or W. The D gene is left open where the match is weak.

V gene: TRBV4-1; J gene: TRBJ2-2; CDR3 length: 14; D gene: .; CDR3 DNA: TGCGCCAGCAGCCTGGGGTGGAACACCGGGGAGCTGTTTTTT; CDR3 protein: CASSLGWNTGELFF
V gene: TRBV18; J gene: TRBJ2-2; CDR3 length: 19; D gene: TRBD1; CDR3 DNA: TGTGCCAGCTCACCCACCGGGACAGGAATTCTCCTGGGGACCGGGGAGCTGTTTTTT; CDR3 protein: CASSPTGTGILLGTGELFF
V gene: TRBV5-6; J gene: TRBJ2-1; CDR3 length: 15; D gene: TRBD1; CDR3 DNA: TGTGCCAGCAGCGACCGGGACAGGGACGTTTATGAGCAGTTCTTC; CDR3 protein: CASSDRDRDVYEQFF
V gene: TRBV2; J gene: TRBJ2-3; CDR3 length: 14; D gene: .; CDR3 DNA: TGTGCCAGCAACCAGGGTGGTGGCACAGATACGCAGTATTTT; CDR3 protein: CASNQGGGTDTQYF
V gene: TRBV6-6; J gene: TRBJ2-7; CDR3 length: 14; D gene: .; CDR3 DNA: TGTGCCAGCACTCCGCAGGAGCGACCCTACGAGCAGTACTTC; CDR3 protein: CASTPQERPYEQYF
V gene: TRBV27; J gene: TRBJ1-4; CDR3 length: 15; D gene: .; CDR3 DNA: TGTGCCAGCAGTCTGTTAGGGGCAACTAATGAAAAACTGTTTTTT; CDR3 protein: CASSLLGATNEKLFF
V gene: TRBV6-5; J gene: TRBJ2-1; CDR3 length: 15; D gene: .; CDR3 DNA: TGTGCCAGCAGGTCTGGTAGGGCGGGTTATAATGAGCAGTTCTTC; CDR3 protein: CASRSGRAGYNEQFF
V gene: TRBV15; J gene: TRBJ2-2; CDR3 length: 16; D gene: TRBD1; CDR3 DNA: TGTGCCACCAGCAGAGATCCAGGGGGTAACACCGGGGAGCTGTTTTTT; CDR3 protein: CATSRDPGGNTGELFF
V gene: TRBV19; J gene: TRBJ2-1; CDR3 length: 16; D gene: TRBD2; CDR3 DNA: TGTGCCAGTAGTATATTCAGCGGGGGACGTCAGGGTGAGCAGTTCTTC; CDR3 protein: CASSIFSGGRQGEQFF
V gene: TRBV7-3; J gene: TRBJ1-1; CDR3 length: 18; D gene: TRBD1; CDR3 DNA: TGTGCCAGCAGCTTAATAGGCAGAGGACAGGGGTTGAATACTGAAGCTTTCTTT; CDR3 protein: CASSLIGRGQGLNTEAFF
V gene: TRBV7-2; J gene: TRBJ1-4; CDR3 length: 14; D gene: TRBD1; CDR3 DNA: TGTGCCAGCAGCTCGGACAGGGGACGCGAAAAACTGTTTTTT; CDR3 protein: CASSSDRGREKLFF
V gene: TRBV30; J gene: TRBJ2-1; CDR3 length: 14; D gene: TRBD1; CDR3 DNA: TGTGCCTGGAGTGGGTACAGGGGGTGGAATGAGCAGTTCTTC; CDR3 protein: CAWSGYRGWNEQFF
V gene: TRBV7-9; J gene: TRBJ1-6; CDR3 length: 12; D gene: .; CDR3 DNA: TGTGCCAGCAGCTTTGGGGTTTCACCCCTCCACTTT; CDR3 protein: CASSFGVSPLHF
V gene: TRBV19; J gene: TRBJ1-1; CDR3 length: 15; D gene: .; CDR3 DNA: TGTGCCAGTAGTATGTTCCCAGGGGCAAACACTGAAGCTTTCTTT; CDR3 protein: CASSMFPGANTEAFF
V gene: TRBV7-2; J gene: TRBJ1-1; CDR3 length: 16; D gene: .; CDR3 DNA: TGTGCCAGCAGCTTAGGGGGGCTAGCAAAGAACACTGAAGCTTTCTTT; CDR3 protein: CASSLGGLAKNTEAFF
V gene: TRBV28; J gene: TRBJ2-7; CDR3 length: 14; D gene: .; CDR3 DNA: TGTGCCAGCAGTAGGGCTAGCCCGTCCTACGAGCAGTACTTC; CDR3 protein: CASSRASPSYEQYF
V gene: TRBV28; J gene: TRBJ2-2; CDR3 length: 13; D gene: .; CDR3 DNA: TGTGCCAGCTCATCTTGGGGAACCGGGGAGCTGTTTTTT; CDR3 protein: CASSSWGTGELFF
V gene: TRBV11-2; J gene: TRBJ1-2; CDR3 length: 18; D gene: .; CDR3 DNA: TGTGCCAGCAGCTTAGAAGCAGGGTACGGGGCGGGGGCTTATGGCTACACCTTC; CDR3 protein: CASSLEAGYGAGAYGYTF
V gene: TRBV9; J gene: TRBJ2-5; CDR3 length: 15; D gene: .; CDR3 DNA: TGTGCCAGCAGCGTAGTGGGGACAAGTCAAGAGACCCAGTACTTC; CDR3 protein: CASSVVGTSQETQYF
V gene: TRBV10-3; J gene: TRBJ2-3; CDR3 length: 16; D gene: .; CDR3 DNA: TGTGCCATCAGTGATGAGAGCACTATCTCCACAGATACGCAGTATTTT; CDR3 protein: CAISDESTISTDTQYF
V gene: TRBV29-1; J gene: TRBJ1-1; CDR3 length: 14; D gene: TRBD1; CDR3 DNA: TGCAGCGTTCGAACGGACAGGATGGGCACTGAAGCTTTCTTT; CDR3 protein: CSVRTDRMGTEAFF